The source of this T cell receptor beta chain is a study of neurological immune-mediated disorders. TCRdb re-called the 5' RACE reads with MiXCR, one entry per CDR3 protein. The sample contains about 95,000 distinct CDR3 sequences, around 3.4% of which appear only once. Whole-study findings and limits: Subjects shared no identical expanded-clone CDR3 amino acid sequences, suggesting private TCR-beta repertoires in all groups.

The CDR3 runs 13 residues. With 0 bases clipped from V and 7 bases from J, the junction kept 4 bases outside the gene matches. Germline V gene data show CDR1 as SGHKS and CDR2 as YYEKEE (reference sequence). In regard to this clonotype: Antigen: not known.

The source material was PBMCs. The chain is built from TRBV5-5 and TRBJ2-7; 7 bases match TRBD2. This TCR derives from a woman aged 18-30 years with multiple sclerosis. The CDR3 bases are TGTGCCAGCAGCTTGGTGCGGGGGAGGGAGCAGTACTTC. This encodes CASSLVRGREQYF.